The clone carrying this T cell receptor beta chain was observed a few times. Its antigen is currently unknown. Germline-derived CDR1 and CDR2 are MNHEY and SVGEGT. V was shortened by 2 bases and J by 3 bases, with 4 bases between the two germline ends. This CDR3 has 13 amino acids. Sequencing of DNA taken from cultured CD4+ T cells relied on the Oncomine TCR Beta short-read assay. A single record per CDR3 protein comes from TCRdb applying MiXCR to the PCR reads. The sample has about 25,000 distinct CDR3 sequences; more than 25% are singletons. The sample belongs to a study of vaccination and CD4 T cells after COVID-19. This sample's time point: late sampling 161 to 241 days after vaccination in three convalescent patients. Treatment noted: roughly 10-day PBMC culture with coronavirus spike peptide pools or control peptides (ViraFEST assay).

Source: CD4+ T cells from blood, cultured in vitro, taken about 7 months after SARS-CoV-2 vaccination. V usage is TRBV6-2 or TRBV6-3 and J usage is TRBJ2-2, with unresolved D. The source of this sequence is a human donor who had recovered from COVID-19. DNA of the CDR3: TGTGCCAGCAGTTACAGGGACACCGGGGAGCTGTTTTTT. Its translation: CASSYRDTGELFF.